This TCR beta chain was sequenced for a study of molecular identifiers for immune sequencing clone quantification listed by TCRdb under 2018. Regarding the complete study: For a replicate experiment, RNA from about 20,000 or 100,000 naive CD8 T cells was divided into five aliquots, of which four were sequenced. CD8 T cells were used in a methods study to benchmark molecular-identifier clustering-based TCR repertoire sequencing (MIDCIRS) and TCR RNA copy counting.

As to this clonotype: No cognate antigen has been identified for it. The junction departs from germline at one end; a sequencing error may be responsible.

On the study overall, not on this receptor specifically: Spiked-in Jurkat TCR RNA equivalent to a single cell was reported to be detectable even among approximately 1 million naive CD8 T cells. The sizes of highly expanded clones could end up underestimated when identical TCR molecules share a barcode. In CMV-specific effector cells, clones with more than 20 RNA copies contained over 98% of molecules, whereas in naive cells such clones contained under 1% of molecules. Modeling indicated around 3.2 TCR RNA copies recovered per cell, compared with 9 to 10 by digital PCR, which implies a capture efficiency of approximately 30%. When barcode sub-clustering was not used, chimeric consensus sequences inflated TCR diversity, with chimeras reaching as high as 47%. Naive libraries contained spiked-in Jurkat TCR RNA (approximately 10 copies' worth), which is not part of the donor repertoire.

The germline V gene (reference sequence) gives CDR1 as MNHEY and CDR2 as SMNVEV. From the cysteine through the phenylalanine, the CDR3 covers 14 amino acids. Only CDR3 DNA is held: 42 bases, read in frame from base 1. Libraries of naive CD8 T cells were generated from around 20,000 to 990,000 sorted cells, with 10%, 30% or 50% of the purified RNA used. Naive CD8 T cells were FACS-sorted as CD8+CD4-CCR7+CD45RA+ on a BD FACSAria II into RLT Plus buffer. To test detection sensitivity, Jurkat RNA equal to around nine TCR copies was added to samples of about 19,000-1,100,000 naive CD8 T cells. Enrichment of CD8 T cells was performed with RosetteSep CD8+ T Cell Enrichment Cocktail and Ficoll-Paque, after which ACK red cell lysis was carried out. The library was generated by PCR. The sequencer listed for this sample is NextSeq 500. Bulk TCR libraries were generated as previously described, with the TCR primers listed in Table S5 used. Total RNA was purified with the Qiagen AllPrep DNA/RNA kit. Before analysis, reads from multiple sequencing runs of the same library were pooled. Turning to the authors' computational methods: Reads were retained only if the reads had an exact TCR constant sequence, and the retained reads were trimmed to 150 nt and grouped according to their 12-nt molecular barcodes. Reads within each barcode group were sub-clustered using a 15% Levenshtein threshold, and quality-weighted consensus sequences were constructed for each RNA molecule. Non-functional sequences were discarded, and so were lower-count sequences lying one edit away from another sequence. Based on fitting two negative binomial distributions, any barcode sub-cluster with under 20% of the maximum read count was discarded. Through fastp at Q25 and MiXCR, TCRdb rebuilt clones from the public reads, retaining in-frame beta chains. Identical CDR3 proteins give one entry, which carries the most common genes and DNA. These V and J calls derive from TCRdb rather than the authors' analysis. In this sample the table shows 300,000 to 400,000 distinct CDR3 sequences, about 22% of which occur a single time. Roughly 0.7% of the sample is in the top ten clones.

The sequence derives from a human donor in good health. Some libraries in this study had Jurkat cell RNA spiked in. Sequenced: naive CD8+ T cells from blood, with Jurkat cell RNA spiked in. What the cell subset or site label conveys for this sample: FACS-sorted CD8+CD4-CCR7+CD45RA+ naive T cells. The V gene is TRBV27 and the J gene is TRBJ1-5; TRBD1 agrees with 8 junctional bases. The sequenced DNA: TGTGCCAGCAGCGTGACAGGGGACAATCAGCCCCAGCGTTTT. This gives the protein CASSVTGDNQPQRF.